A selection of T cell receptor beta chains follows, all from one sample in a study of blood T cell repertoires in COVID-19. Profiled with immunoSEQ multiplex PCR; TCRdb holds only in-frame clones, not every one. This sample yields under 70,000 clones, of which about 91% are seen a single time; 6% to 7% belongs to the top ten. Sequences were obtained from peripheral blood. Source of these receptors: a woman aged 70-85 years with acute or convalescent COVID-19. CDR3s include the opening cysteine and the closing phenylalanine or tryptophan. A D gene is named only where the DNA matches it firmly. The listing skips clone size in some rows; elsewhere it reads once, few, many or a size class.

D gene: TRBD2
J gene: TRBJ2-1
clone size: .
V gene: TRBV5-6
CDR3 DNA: TGTGCCAGCAGCCTACTAGCGGGGGACTACAATGAGCAGTTCTTC
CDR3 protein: CASSLLAGDYNEQFF

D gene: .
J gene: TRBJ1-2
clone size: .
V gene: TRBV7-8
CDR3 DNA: TGTGCCAGCAGCCCCCACCGGTCCTGGGCCTACTATGGCTACACCTTC
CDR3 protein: CASSPHRSWAYYGYTF

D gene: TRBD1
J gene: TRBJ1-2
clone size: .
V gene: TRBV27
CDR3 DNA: TGTGCCAGCAGTTTATCACAGGGGGGAAATGGCTACACCTTC
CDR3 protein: CASSLSQGGNGYTF

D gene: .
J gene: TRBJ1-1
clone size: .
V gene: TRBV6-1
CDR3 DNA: TGTGCCAGCAGTGAAATGTGGAGTAACACTGAAGCTTTCTTT
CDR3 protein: CASSEMWSNTEAFF

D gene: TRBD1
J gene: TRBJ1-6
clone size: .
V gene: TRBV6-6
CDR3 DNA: TGTGCCAGCAGTTACCGTGACAGGGGCAATTCACCCCTCCACTTT
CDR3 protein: CASSYRDRGNSPLHF

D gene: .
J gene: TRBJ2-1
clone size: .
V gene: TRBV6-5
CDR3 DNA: TGTGCCAGCAGTCGACAGTTAGTTACCTACAATGAGCAGTTCTTC
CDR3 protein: CASSRQLVTYNEQFF

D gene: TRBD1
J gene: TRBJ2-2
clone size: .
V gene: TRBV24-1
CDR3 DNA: TGTGCCACCAGTGATCATACAGGGGTGATGAACACCGGGGAGCTGTTTTTT
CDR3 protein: CATSDHTGVMNTGELFF

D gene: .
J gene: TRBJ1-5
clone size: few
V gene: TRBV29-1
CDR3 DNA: TGCAGCGTTGCGGACAGCTATCAGCCCCAGCATTTT
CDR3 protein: CSVADSYQPQHF

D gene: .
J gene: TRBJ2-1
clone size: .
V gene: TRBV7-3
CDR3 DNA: TGTGCCAGCAGCCGAAATCTCAGGGCAGAGCAGTTCTTC
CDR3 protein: CASSRNLRAEQFF

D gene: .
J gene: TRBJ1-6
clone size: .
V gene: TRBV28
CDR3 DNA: TGTGCCAGCAGTTATCTGGCCCCAAATAATTCACCCCTCCACTTT
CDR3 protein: CASSYLAPNNSPLHF

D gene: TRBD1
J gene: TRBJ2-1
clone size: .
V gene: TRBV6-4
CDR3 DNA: TGTGCCAGCAGCAGGGACAGGGGGCTCGTCTCCTACAATGAGCAGTTCTTC
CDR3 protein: CASSRDRGLVSYNEQFF

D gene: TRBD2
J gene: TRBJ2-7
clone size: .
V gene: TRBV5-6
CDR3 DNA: TGTGCCAGCAGCGCCTGGGGAGGGGTCTGGTACGAGCAGTACTTC
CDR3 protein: CASSAWGGVWYEQYF

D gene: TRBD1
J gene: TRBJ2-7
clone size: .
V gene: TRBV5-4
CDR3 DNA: TGTGCCAGCAGCGCCGGGACAGAAGAGTACTTC
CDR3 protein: CASSAGTEEYF

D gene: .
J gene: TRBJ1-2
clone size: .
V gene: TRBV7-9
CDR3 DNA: TGTGCCAGCAGCTTTGGGGAGATTCGAGGCTACACCTTC
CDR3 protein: CASSFGEIRGYTF

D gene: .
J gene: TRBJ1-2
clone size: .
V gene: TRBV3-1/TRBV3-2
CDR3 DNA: TGTGCCAGCAGCCAAGGCGATGTCTCCTATGGCTACACCTTC
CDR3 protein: CASSQGDVSYGYTF

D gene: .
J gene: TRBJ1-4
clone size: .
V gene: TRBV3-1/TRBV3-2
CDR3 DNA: TGTGCCAGCAGCCTAATCCCTGGGGCGTCCTTGGGTGAAAAACTGTTTTTT
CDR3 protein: CASSLIPGASLGEKLFF

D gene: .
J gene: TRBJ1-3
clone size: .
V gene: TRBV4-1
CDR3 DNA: TGCGCCAGCAGCCAAGATACTGGAAACACCATATATTTT
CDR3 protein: CASSQDTGNTIYF

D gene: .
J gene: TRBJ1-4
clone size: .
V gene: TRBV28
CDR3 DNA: TGTGCCAGCAGTTCCCTCAGTGCAACTAATGAAAAACTGTTTTTT
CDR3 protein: CASSSLSATNEKLFF

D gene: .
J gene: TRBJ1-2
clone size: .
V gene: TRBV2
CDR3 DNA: TGTGCCAGCGAAATAGAGAATGGCTACACCTTC
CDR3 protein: CASEIENGYTF

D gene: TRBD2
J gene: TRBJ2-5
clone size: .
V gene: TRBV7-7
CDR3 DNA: TGTGCTAGCAGCAGCGGATTTAAAACTAGCGGGAGAGAGACCCAGTACTTC
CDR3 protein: CASSSGFKTSGRETQYF

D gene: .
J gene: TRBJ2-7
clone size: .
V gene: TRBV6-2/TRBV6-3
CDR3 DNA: TGTGCCAGCAGTTACTCGACTTTGGATCGGAAACACGAGCAGTACTTC
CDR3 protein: CASSYSTLDRKHEQYF

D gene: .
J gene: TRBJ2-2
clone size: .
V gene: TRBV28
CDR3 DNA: TGTGCCAGCAGTCCGATGAGAGGGGGGGCTCGCGGGGAGCTGTTTTTT
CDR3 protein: CASSPMRGGARGELFF

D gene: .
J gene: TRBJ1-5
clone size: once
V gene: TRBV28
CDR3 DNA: TGTGCCAGCACCCTCGGGGGGGAAGGACAGCCCCAGCATTTT
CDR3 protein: CASTLGGEGQPQHF

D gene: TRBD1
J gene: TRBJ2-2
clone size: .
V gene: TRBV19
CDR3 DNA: TGTGCCAGTAGTGGAGACAGGGCGGTCGCCGGGGAGCTGTTTTTT
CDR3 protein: CASSGDRAVAGELFF

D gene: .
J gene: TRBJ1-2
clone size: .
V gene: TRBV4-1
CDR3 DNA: TGCGCCAGCAGCCAAGATAGAGGGGGCTATGGCTACACCTTC
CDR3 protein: CASSQDRGGYGYTF

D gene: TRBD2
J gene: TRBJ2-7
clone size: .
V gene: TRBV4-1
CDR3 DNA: TGCGCCAGCAGCCAAGGGGGTACTAGCGGCTACTACGAGCAGTACTTC
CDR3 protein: CASSQGGTSGYYEQYF

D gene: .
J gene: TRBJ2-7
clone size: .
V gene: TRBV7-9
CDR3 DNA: TGTGCCAGCACCCCTCTAGCGTCCTACGAGCAGTACTTC
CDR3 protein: CASTPLASYEQYF

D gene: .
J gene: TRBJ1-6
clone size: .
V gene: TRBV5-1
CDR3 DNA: TGCGCCAGCAGCTTGGGCCGACCTACCAACACGGGGTATGCACCCCTCCACTTT
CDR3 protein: CASSLGRPTNTGYAPLHF

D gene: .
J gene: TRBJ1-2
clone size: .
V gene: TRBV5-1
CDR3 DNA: TGCGCCAGCAGCTTGACGGTCCAGGGCTATGGCTACACCTTC
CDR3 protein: CASSLTVQGYGYTF

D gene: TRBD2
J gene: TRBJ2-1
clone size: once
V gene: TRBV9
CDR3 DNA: TGTGCCAGCAGCGTCGGGACTAGCGGTTACAATGAGCAGTTCTTC
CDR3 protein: CASSVGTSGYNEQFF

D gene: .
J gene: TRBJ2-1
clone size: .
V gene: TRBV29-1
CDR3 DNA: TGCAGCGTTGAAAGGGTAAACCCTGGAGGTGAGCAGTTCTTC
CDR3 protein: CSVERVNPGGEQFF

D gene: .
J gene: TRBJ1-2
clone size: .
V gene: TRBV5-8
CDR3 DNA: TGTGCCAGCAGCTTGAAGGGCAAAACAGGGAGCTATGGCTACACCTTC
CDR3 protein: CASSLKGKTGSYGYTF

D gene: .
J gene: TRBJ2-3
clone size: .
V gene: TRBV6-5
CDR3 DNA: TGTGCCAGCAGTTACGCCCAGGGTGGGAAGGCAGATACGCAGTATTTT
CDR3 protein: CASSYAQGGKADTQYF

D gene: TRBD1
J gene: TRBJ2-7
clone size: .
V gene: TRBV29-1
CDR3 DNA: TGCAGCGTCGCTCGACAGGGGAGCTCCTACGAGCAGTACTTC
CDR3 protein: CSVARQGSSYEQYF

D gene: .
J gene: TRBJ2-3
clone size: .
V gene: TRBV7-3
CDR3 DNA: TGTGCCAGCAGCTTAAGCGGCGGCCACACAGATACGCAGTATTTT
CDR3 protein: CASSLSGGHTDTQYF

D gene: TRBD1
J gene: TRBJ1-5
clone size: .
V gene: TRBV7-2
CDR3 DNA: TGTGCCAGCAGCTTAGTGGGACAGGGCTATAGCAATCAGCCCCAGCATTTT
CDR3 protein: CASSLVGQGYSNQPQHF

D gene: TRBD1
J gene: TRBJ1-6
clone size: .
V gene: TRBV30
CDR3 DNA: TGTGCCTGGAACAGGGGAAATTCACCCCTCCACTTT
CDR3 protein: CAWNRGNSPLHF

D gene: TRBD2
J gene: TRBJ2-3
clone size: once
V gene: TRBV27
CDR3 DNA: TGTGCCAGCAGCTTCCGACCATTTACTAGCGGGAGGGCCGGGAGCACAGATACGCAGTATTTT
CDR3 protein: CASSFRPFTSGRAGSTDTQYF

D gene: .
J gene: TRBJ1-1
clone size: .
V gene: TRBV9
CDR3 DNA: TGTGCCAGCAGCCCCCGTATAAACACTGAAGCTTTCTTT
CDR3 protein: CASSPRINTEAFF

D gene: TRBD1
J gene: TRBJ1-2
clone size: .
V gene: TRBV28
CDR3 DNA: TGTGCCAGCAGTTTGTACAGGGGTTGGGGCTATGGCTACACCTTC
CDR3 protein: CASSLYRGWGYGYTF

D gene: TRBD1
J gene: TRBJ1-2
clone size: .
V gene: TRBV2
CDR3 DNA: TGTGCCAGCAGTGGGGTCGCCGGGACAGGGGGCAGCCGATGGGGATATGGCTACACCTTC
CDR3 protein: CASSGVAGTGGSRWGYGYTF

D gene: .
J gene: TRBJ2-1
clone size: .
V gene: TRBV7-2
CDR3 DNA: TGTGCCAGCAGCTTAACCCCCAGCTCCTACAATGAGCAGTTCTTC
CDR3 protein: CASSLTPSSYNEQFF

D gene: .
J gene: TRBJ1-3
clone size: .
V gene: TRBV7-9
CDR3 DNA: TGTGCCGGTCTGACTACAGCTGGAAACACCATATATTTT
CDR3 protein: CAGLTTAGNTIYF

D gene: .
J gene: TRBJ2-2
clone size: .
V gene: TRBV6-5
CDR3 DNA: TGTGCCGTGGCCCGGAGCGGGGAGCTGTTTTTT
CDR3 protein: CAVARSGELFF

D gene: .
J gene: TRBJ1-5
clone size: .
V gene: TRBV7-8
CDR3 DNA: TGTGCCAGCAGCTTAGCCCTTAGCCGGTCGAATCAGCCCCAGCATTTT
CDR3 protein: CASSLALSRSNQPQHF

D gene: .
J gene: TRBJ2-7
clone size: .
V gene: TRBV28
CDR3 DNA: TGTGCCAGCAGTTTAAACTCTGAGCAGTACTTC
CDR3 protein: CASSLNSEQYF

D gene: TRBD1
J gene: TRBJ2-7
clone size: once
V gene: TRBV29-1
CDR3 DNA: TGCAGCGTTGAAGGAGTTCGGACAGGGTCCGAGCAGTACTTC
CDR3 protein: CSVEGVRTGSEQYF

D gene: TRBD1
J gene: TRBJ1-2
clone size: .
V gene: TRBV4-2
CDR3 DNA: TGTGCCAGCAGCCCCAGGGGGACAGGGGTTAACTATGGCTACACCTTC
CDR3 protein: CASSPRGTGVNYGYTF

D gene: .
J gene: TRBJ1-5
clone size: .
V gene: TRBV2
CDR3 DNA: TGTGCCAGCAGCCAAGGGGGGGTATATCAGCCCCAGCATTTT
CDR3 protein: CASSQGGVYQPQHF

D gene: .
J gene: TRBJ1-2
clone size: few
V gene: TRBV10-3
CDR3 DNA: TGTGCCATCAGTGAGTCAGATGACTACTATGGCTACACCTTC
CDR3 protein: CAISESDDYYGYTF

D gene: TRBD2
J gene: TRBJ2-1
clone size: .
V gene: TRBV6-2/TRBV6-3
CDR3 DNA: TGTGCCAGCAGTTACTCCCTCGGGAGGCGATCCTACAATGAGCAGTTCTTC
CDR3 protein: CASSYSLGRRSYNEQFF

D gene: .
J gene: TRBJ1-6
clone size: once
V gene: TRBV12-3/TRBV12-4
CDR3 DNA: TGTGCCAGCAGTTATGGGGCGTCACCCCTCCACTTT
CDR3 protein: CASSYGASPLHF

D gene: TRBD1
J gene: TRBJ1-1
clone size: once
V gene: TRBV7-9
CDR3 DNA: TGTGCCAGCAGCTTCGGACAGGGGGCCACTGAAGCTTTCTTT
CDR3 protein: CASSFGQGATEAFF

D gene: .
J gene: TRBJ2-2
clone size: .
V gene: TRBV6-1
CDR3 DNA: TGTGCCAGCAGTGTCATCGACAGCCCGAACACCGGGGAGCTGTTTTTT
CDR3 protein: CASSVIDSPNTGELFF

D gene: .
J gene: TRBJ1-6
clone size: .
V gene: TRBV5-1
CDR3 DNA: TGCGCCAGCAATTACGGAGGCTCCTATAATTCACCCCTCCACTTT
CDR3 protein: CASNYGGSYNSPLHF

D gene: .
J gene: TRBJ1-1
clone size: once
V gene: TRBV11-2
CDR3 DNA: TGTGCCAGCAGCTCCGGCACTGAAGCTTTCTTT
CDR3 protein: CASSSGTEAFF

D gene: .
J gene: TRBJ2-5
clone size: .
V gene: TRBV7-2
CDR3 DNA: TGTGCCAGCAGCTTAGATCCAGGGACTGGAGAGACCCAGTACTTC
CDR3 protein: CASSLDPGTGETQYF